The 16 T cell receptor beta chains in this list originate from one sample, sequenced in a study of blood T cell repertoires in COVID-19. Using immunoSEQ multiplex PCR, the repertoire was profiled, and TCRdb retains in-frame clones only, with some absent. Of 350,000 to 450,000 clones listed, more than 70% are singletons. The material sequenced was peripheral blood. These receptors were taken from a man in his forties with acute or convalescent COVID-19.

V usage is TRBV19 and J usage is TRBJ2-3; 9 nucleotides match TRBD1. Per germline, CDR1 LNHDA and CDR2 SQIVND (reference sequence). V trimming: 6 bases; J trimming: 5 bases; junction bases outside the gene matches: 9. CDR3 length equals 15 residues. CDR3 bases: TGTGCCAGTAGCAACCGGGACAGGGAGGGAGATACGCAGTATTTT. Translation gives CASSNRDREGDTQYF.

The gene calls are TRBV11-2 and TRBJ2-7; 9 bases agree with TRBD2. The junction had 11 bases not matched to a gene; V was cut back by 0 bases and J by 5 bases. Germline CDR1 is SGHAT and CDR2 is FQNNGV. The CDR3 length is 17 residues. CDR3 bases: TGTGCCAGCAGCTTAGATTTAGCGGGGGCCCCCCAGGACGAGCAGTACTTC. Its translation: CASSLDLAGAPQDEQYF.

This clone was observed a few times. This CDR3 is CASSPQGTSGGWETQYF. DNA for the CDR3: TGCGCCAGCAGCCCCCAGGGGACTAGCGGGGGATGGGAGACCCAGTACTTC. The chain recombines TRBV5-1 with TRBJ2-5, with TRBD2 identical over 14 bases. V shed 4 bases and J 5 bases; nucleotides not matched to a gene: 10. Germline V gives CDR1 SGHRS, CDR2 YFSETQ. The CDR3 loop spans 17 amino acids.

The rearrangement links TRBV2 to TRBJ2-3; D might be TRBD2 (7 bases). Germline-derived CDR1 and CDR2 are SNHLY and FYNNEI. V was clipped by 1 base and J by 7 bases, with 12 bases between them. The CDR3 length is 14 residues. The CDR3 nucleotides are TGTGCCAGCAGTGAAGATGGGGGGGCGAATACGCAGTATTTT. Translating it yields CASSEDGGANTQYF.

With respect to this clone: This sample includes further DNA sequences coding for the same CDR3. The chain couples TRBV9 to TRBJ2-3; 7 nucleotides agree with TRBD2. CDR3 size: 15 residues. Trimming at V came to 0 bases and at J to 1 base, leaving 2 bases not matched to a gene. Germline V gives CDR1 SGDLS, CDR2 YYNGEE. The CDR3 nucleotides read TGTGCCAGCAGCGTAGGGGGGGGTGGCACAGATACGCAGTATTTT. Residues: CASSVGGGGTDTQYF.

V usage is TRBV5-1 and J usage is TRBJ1-1; a weak D match, TRBD1 (5 bases). The CDR3 sequence is 15 residues long. Germline V CDR1 and CDR2: SGHRS, YFSETQ. V was trimmed by 2 bases and J by 4 bases, leaving 15 bases between them. The CDR3 region has the DNA TGCGCCAGCAGCTTAAAAAGGGGCGGGAGCACTGAAGCTTTCTTT. It translates to CASSLKRGGSTEAFF.

The chain couples TRBV5-1 to TRBJ1-5; 10 nucleotides match TRBD1. CDR3 length: 15 amino acids. Germline CDR1 reads SGHRS; CDR2 reads YFSETQ. Trimming at V came to 4 bases and at J to 8 bases, leaving 9 bases not matched to a gene. CDR3 region: CASSHGDRGSEPQHF. CDR3 in DNA: TGCGCCAGCAGCCACGGGGACAGGGGAAGTGAGCCCCAGCATTTT.

The chain recombines TRBV27 with TRBJ2-1; TRBD2 aligns across 11 bases. Germline CDR1 and CDR2: MNHEY and SMNVEV (reference sequence). The length of the CDR3 is 13 residues. The trim removed 5 bases at V and 9 bases at J, leaving 3 bases unmatched. CDR3 loop: CASSLGLAAEQFF. The DNA of the CDR3 is TGTGCCAGCAGTCTGGGACTAGCGGCTGAGCAGTTCTTC.

This chain uses TRBV7-2 with TRBJ2-5; 7 bases fit TRBD1. CDR1 and CDR2 from the germline V gene are SGHTA and FQGNSA. With 2 bases clipped from V and 5 bases from J, the junction kept 11 bases outside the gene matches. The CDR3 consists of 16 residues. CDR3 amino acids: CASSLTSPGGAETQYF. Here the CDR3 DNA reads TGTGCCAGCAGCTTAACAAGTCCAGGGGGAGCGGAGACCCAGTACTTC.

This rearrangement joins TRBV5-1 to TRBJ2-7, with 10 bases lining up with TRBD2. Looked up from germline, CDR1 is SGHRS and CDR2 is YFSETQ. The CDR3 runs 17 residues. Trimming cost V 2 bases and J 2 bases; bases outside gene matches: 10. This chain's CDR3 is CASSFGLAGVIPYEQYF. The CDR3 coding sequence is TGCGCCAGCAGCTTTGGGCTAGCGGGAGTAATCCCCTACGAGCAGTACTTC.

This clone turned up a few times. For the CDR3, the DNA is TGTGCCAGCAGTTTAGCCATGAACACTGAAGCTTTCTTT. Translated, it gives CASSLAMNTEAFF. This chain connects TRBV12-3 or TRBV12-4 to TRBJ1-1; D is unclear. V lost 0 bases to trimming and J lost 0 bases, with 2 bases between them. This CDR3 has 13 amino acids.

The V call is TRBV6-2 or TRBV6-3, the J call TRBJ2-3, with 7 positions matching TRBD1. V gave up 4 bases and J gave up 0 bases; unmatched junction bases: 7. From germline, CDR1 is MNHEY and CDR2 SVGEGT. This CDR3 contains 16 residues. The DNA for the CDR3 is TGTGCCAGCAGTTTGGTGGGACAGACCAGCACAGATACGCAGTATTTT. This codes for CASSLVGQTSTDTQYF.

The rearrangement uses TRBV10-2 and TRBJ2-7, with D possibly being TRBD1 (6 bases). The CDR3 covers 14 residues. CDR1 and CDR2 (germline): WSHSY, SAAADI. Trimming removed 7 bases at V and 0 bases at J, with 13 bases between. As DNA, the CDR3 is TGCGCCAGCACTACAGGGATCGGCTCCTACGAGCAGTACTTC. Amino acids: CASTTGIGSYEQYF.

The gene calls are TRBV5-4 and TRBJ2-7, with 7 bases that match TRBD1. The germline V gene has CDR1 SGHNT and CDR2 YYREEE (reference sequence). The J segment lost 7 bases and the V segment lost 4 bases, leaving 14 bases of the junction unmatched. This CDR3 has 15 residues. CDR3 in amino acids: CASSLKGAPPGEQYF. The CDR3 nucleotides read TGTGCCAGCAGCCTGAAGGGGGCCCCGCCCGGGGAGCAGTACTTC.

The J gene is TRBJ2-1, the V gene TRBV19; 10 bases align to TRBD2. CDR1 and CDR2 from the germline V gene are LNHDA and SQIVND (reference sequence). V shed 10 bases, J shed 9 bases, and the junction held 12 bases outside the gene matches. The CDR3 runs to 14 residues. CDR3 residues: CATDEASGRSEQFF. DNA of the CDR3: TGTGCCACCGATGAGGCTAGCGGGAGATCTGAGCAGTTCTTC.

The chain uses TRBV5-3 and TRBJ1-1, with 10 bases identical to TRBD1. TRBV5-3 is given ORF status, its function remaining uncertain. The CDR3 has 16 amino acids. Trimming removed 0 bases from V and 3 bases from J; junction bases left unmatched: 5. CDR3 bases: TGTGCCAGAAGCTTGGAAGGGACAGGGGTTCACACTGAAGCTTTCTTT. Its translation: CARSLEGTGVHTEAFF.